This T cell receptor (beta chain) is drawn from a study of control samples from healthy donors and cancer patients. Clones were read by immunoSEQ multiplex PCR, and TCRdb kept only the in-frame ones, dropping some. The repertoire holds some 120,000 clones, with about 92% as singletons. J lost 9 bases, V lost 2 bases, and 4 bases had no gene match. Germline values: CDR1 SGDLS, CDR2 YYNGEE. The length of the CDR3 is 13 residues. This TCR was sampled from a man between 50 and 59 years old with head and neck cancer. The sample comprised PBMCs. The chain links TRBV9 to TRBJ1-1, with 10 bases aligning to TRBD1. This chain's CDR3 is CASSVGDRGQAFF. CDR3 DNA: TGTGCCAGCAGCGTCGGGGACAGGGGACAAGCTTTCTTT.